This T cell receptor beta chain was sequenced in a study of metastatic and nonmetastatic thyroid tumors. Overall study: Where malignant and benign thyroid patients were concerned, repertoires were compared across blood and tumor or nodule tissue.

Thyroid surgery was preceded by no treatment in any patient. The CDR3 extends over 19 amino acids. Germline assignment: CDR1 MNHNY and CDR2 SVGAGI (reference sequence). Trimming removed 0 bases from V and 4 bases from J, with 24 bases in between. This clone was counted at least ten times. Its specificity is not known. Original methodology: A distant-metastasis classifier for papillary thyroid cancer was built using CDR3 differences across clinicopathological groups. TCRdb re-called the PCR reads via MiXCR. TCRdb's processing, not the authors', yielded these V and J calls. Of 25,000 to 35,000 clones listed, 25% to 35% were seen once; the top ten hold about 31%. Study conclusions and caveats: Malignant thyroid tumors reportedly had TCR beta diversity that was significantly higher than in benign nodules, in blood and tumor.

The rearrangement links TRBV6-6 to TRBJ2-5; TRBD2 is a possible D gene (6 bases). This TCR derives from a female donor with papillary thyroid cancer or a benign thyroid nodule (not recorded which). Some clones in this sample may be carry-over from other donors' samples. Material: blood. The CDR3 sequence is CASSYSTPAGRHKLETQYF. In DNA form, the CDR3 reads TGTGCCAGCAGTTACTCGACCCCCGCGGGACGGCACAAATTAGAGACCCAGTACTTC.